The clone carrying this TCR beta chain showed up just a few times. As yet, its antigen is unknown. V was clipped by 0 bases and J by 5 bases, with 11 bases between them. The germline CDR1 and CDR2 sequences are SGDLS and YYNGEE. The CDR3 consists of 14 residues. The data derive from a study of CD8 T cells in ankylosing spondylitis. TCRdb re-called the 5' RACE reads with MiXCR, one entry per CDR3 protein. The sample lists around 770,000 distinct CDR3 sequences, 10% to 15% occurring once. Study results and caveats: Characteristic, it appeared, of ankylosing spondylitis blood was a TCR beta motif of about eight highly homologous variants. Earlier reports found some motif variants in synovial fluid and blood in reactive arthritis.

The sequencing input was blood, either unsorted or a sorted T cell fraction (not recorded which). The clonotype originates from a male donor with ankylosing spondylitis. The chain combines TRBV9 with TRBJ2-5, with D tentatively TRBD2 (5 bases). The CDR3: CASSVVASSETQYF. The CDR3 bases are TGTGCCAGCAGCGTAGTAGCTAGCTCTGAGACCCAGTACTTC.